This T cell receptor beta chain derives from a study of identical twins. V lost 5 bases, J lost 7 bases, and 18 bases lay in between. This CDR3 has 14 amino acids. Germline-derived CDR1 and CDR2 are DFQATT and SNEGSKA (reference sequence). Every sampled donor was Caucasian and healthy. MiXCR, run by TCRdb on the 5' RACE reads, gives a single entry per CDR3 protein. The sample contains over 200,000 distinct CDR3 sequences, 8% to 11% of which appear only once. This clonotype was seen repeatedly, ten times or more. The receptor was isolated from a man aged 45-65 years in good health. The chain employs TRBV20-1 and TRBJ2-4, with a possible D match to TRBD1 (6 bases). Sample: memory T cells sorted from blood. The CDR3 sequence is CSAFEGPGANIQYF. The CDR3 DNA sequence: TGCAGTGCTTTCGAGGGACCAGGGGCGAACATTCAGTACTTC.